The 15 T cell receptor beta chains given below trace back to one sample, sequenced in a study of cytomegalovirus exposure and HLA in healthy donors. Use of 60 Vbeta and 13 Jbeta primers characterized the PCR. TCRdb's table, derived via immunoSEQ multiplex PCR, lists solely in-frame clones and lacks some. This listing includes 100,000 to 150,000 clones. Sequenced material: PBMCs. The receptors were gathered from a woman aged 40 to 55 in good health and CMV-seronegative.

The chain uses TRBV27 and TRBJ2-1, with D possibly TRBD1 on 6 matching bases. This CDR3 contains 14 residues. The germline V gene has CDR1 MNHEY and CDR2 SMNVEV (reference sequence). V lost 4 bases, J lost 2 bases, and 9 bases lay in between. CDR3 sequence: CASSYDRPYNEQFF. DNA of the CDR3: TGTGCCAGCAGTTACGACAGGCCCTACAATGAGCAGTTCTTC.

The chain uses TRBV7-2 and TRBJ2-1; 10 bases agree with TRBD2. Per the germline V gene, CDR1 is SGHTA and CDR2 is FQGNSA. This CDR3 is built from 14 residues. J lost 10 bases, V lost 5 bases, and 8 bases had no gene match. The CDR3 sequence is CASSRLAGVGEQFF. The CDR3 nucleotides are TGTGCCAGCAGCCGCCTAGCGGGGGTAGGAGAGCAGTTCTTC. Together with reference TRBV7-2 and TRBJ2-1, the CDR3 gives the full variable domain: GAGVSQSPSNKVTEKGKDVELRCDPISGHTALYWYRQSLGQGLEFLIYFQGNSAPDKSGLPSDRFSAERTGGSVSTLTIQRTQQEDSAVYLCASSRLAGVGEQFFGPGTRLTVL.

Points on this clone: Other nucleotide sequences from this sample produce the same CDR3. The genes are TRBV19 and TRBJ1-2; no definite D call. The germline CDR1 and CDR2 sequences are LNHDA and SQIVND (reference sequence). The CDR3 is 13 amino acids. Trimming stripped 2 bases from V and 2 bases from J, with 6 bases between. This CDR3 reads CASSINRNYGYTF. The CDR3 nucleotides are TGTGCCAGTAGTATAAACAGAAACTATGGCTACACCTTC.

The chain couples TRBV2 to TRBJ1-1, with a weak D call TRBD1 (5 bases). There are 14 residues in the CDR3. CDR1 is SNHLY, CDR2 FYNNEI, per germline. V dropped 5 bases and J dropped 2 bases, with 12 bases sitting between them. The DNA of the CDR3 is TGTGCCAGCAGTATTAGACAGCGAAACACTGAAGCTTTCTTT. Its translation is CASSIRQRNTEAFF.

This sequence joins TRBV15 and TRBJ1-5; tentative D call: TRBD1 (5 bases). V lost 0 bases to trimming and J lost 7 bases, with 13 bases between them. The CDR3 length is 15 residues. Per the germline V gene, CDR1 is LNHNV and CDR2 is YYDKDF (reference sequence). CDR3 DNA: TGTGCCACCAGCAGAGATCTTGTGCAGGGACAGCCCCAGCATTTT. It specifies CATSRDLVQGQPQHF.

V usage is TRBV7-2 and J usage is TRBJ1-3; D is unresolved. The germline gives CDR1 SGHTA, CDR2 FQGNSA. V was pared by 3 bases and J by 3 bases, with 12 bases between. CDR3 length equals 15 residues. The CDR3 DNA reads TGTGCCAGCAGCTTCGCGGGGTTTTTTGGAAACACCATATATTTT. Translated, it gives CASSFAGFFGNTIYF. Combining the CDR3 with reference TRBV7-2 and TRBJ1-3 gives the whole variable domain GAGVSQSPSNKVTEKGKDVELRCDPISGHTALYWYRQSLGQGLEFLIYFQGNSAPDKSGLPSDRFSAERTGGSVSTLTIQRTQQEDSAVYLCASSFAGFFGNTIYFGEGSWLTVV.

The chain employs TRBV7-3 and TRBJ1-2; tentative D call: TRBD1 (5 bases). Germline V gene sequence: CDR1 SGHTA, CDR2 FQGTGA. The V and J ends lost 5 bases and 7 bases respectively, with 17 bases between them. The CDR3 runs 14 residues. CDR3 DNA: TGTGCCAGCAGCCCGAGTAGCGGGGGAGCTGGCTACACCTTC. The encoded protein is CASSPSSGGAGYTF.

This chain connects TRBV6-1 to TRBJ2-2; possibly TRBD2 for D (6 bases). Trimming cost V 3 bases and J 4 bases, with 15 bases left between them. Germline V gene sequence: CDR1 MNHNS, CDR2 SASEGT. The CDR3 totals 16 residues. In nucleotides, the CDR3 is TGTGCCAGCAGTGACCCCGCGGGGACGAGCACCGGGGAGCTGTTTTTT. Translating gives CASSDPAGTSTGELFF.

The rearrangement links TRBV5-4 to TRBJ1-6, with a possible D match to TRBD1 (5 bases). The germline CDR1 and CDR2 sequences are SGHNT and YYREEE (reference sequence). V dropped 4 bases and J dropped 1 base, with 12 bases sitting between them. The CDR3 contains 16 residues. CDR3 DNA: TGTGCCAGCAGCCCTCGGGGGGGGTCCTATAATTCACCCCTCCACTTT. Residues: CASSPRGGSYNSPLHF.

The chain has TRBV4-1 and TRBJ2-7; 8 nucleotides agree with TRBD2. The V gene's germline CDR1 is MGHRA and CDR2 YSYEKL. CDR3 length: 15 residues. V lost 2 bases and J lost 6; bases outside the gene matches: 9. For the CDR3, the DNA is TGCGCCAGCAGCCAACCCGGGGGGGGGTCGGGCGAGCAGTACTTC. It specifies CASSQPGGGSGEQYF.

The V gene is TRBV11-2, the J gene TRBJ1-5, with D possibly TRBD1 on 6 matching bases. CDR3 size: 14 residues. Germline CDR1 SGHAT, CDR2 FQNNGV. With 8 bases removed from V and 7 bases from J, the gap between germline ends came to 18 bases. This CDR3 reads CASSRGGGPQPQHF. The DNA of the CDR3 is TGTGCCAGCTCACGAGGGGGGGGCCCCCAGCCCCAGCATTTT.

For the CDR3, the DNA is TGTGCCAGCAGCCTTAGACTAGCGGGGGGTTCAGCCAAAAACATTCAGTACTTC. This gives the protein CASSLRLAGGSAKNIQYF. The V gene is TRBV7-6, the J gene TRBJ2-4; 13 nucleotides align to TRBD2. V dropped 5 bases and J dropped 0; count of bases not matched to a gene: 7. CDR1 and CDR2 from the germline V gene are SGHVS and FNYEAQ. The CDR3 runs to 18 residues.

The rearrangement uses TRBV10-3 and TRBJ1-1; D may be TRBD1 (5 bases). CDR1 ENHRY and CDR2 SYGVKD come from the germline V gene. This CDR3 has 15 amino acids. V was trimmed by 2 bases and J by 0 bases, leaving 10 bases between them. The CDR3 spells CAISERGSVNTEAFF. CDR3 sequence (DNA): TGTGCCATCAGTGAGAGGGGCAGTGTGAACACTGAAGCTTTCTTT.

The chain uses TRBV9 and TRBJ2-5; 8 bases match TRBD1. Trimming removed 3 bases from V and 11 bases from J; junction bases left unmatched: 24. In germline, CDR1 is SGDLS, CDR2 YYNGEE. This CDR3 has 18 residues. This CDR3 is CASSASRTGHERTGEQYF. CDR3 in DNA: TGTGCCAGCAGCGCCTCCAGGACAGGGCACGAGCGTACGGGAGAGCAGTACTTC. Full variable domain (remainder filled in from reference TRBV9 and TRBJ2-5): DSGVTQTPKHLITATGQRVTLRCSPRSGDLSVYWYQQSLDQGLQFLIQYYNGEERAKGNILERFSAQQFPDLHSELNLSSLELGDSALYFCASSASRTGHERTGEQYFGPGTRLLVL.

This chain connects TRBV29-1 to TRBJ2-2; 7 nucleotides match TRBD1. The V gene end was trimmed by 3 bases and the J gene end by 0 bases; junction bases not matched to a gene: 4. The CDR3 length is 15 residues. CDR1 SQVTM and CDR2 ANQGSEA come from the germline V gene. The CDR3 nucleotides are TGCAGCGTTGATCGGGGACAGTCGAACACCGGGGAGCTGTTTTTT. Its protein product is CSVDRGQSNTGELFF.